This T cell receptor (beta chain) was captured in a study of identifying expanded T cells in peripheral blood. V was trimmed by 0 bases and J by 4 bases, leaving 13 bases between them. Germline CDR1 reads SGDLS; CDR2 reads YYNGEE. The CDR3 runs 15 residues. Libraries were prepared by immunoSEQ multiplex PCR; TCRdb keeps only in-frame clonotypes and omits some of them. The table includes 85,000 to 90,000 clones, around 88% detected once. The chain has TRBV9 and TRBJ1-1, with D tentatively TRBD1 (5 bases). The receptor was derived from a person aged 18-70 years in good health. Material: blood. CDR3 sequence reads: CASSVGGAGGTEAFF. CDR3 bases: TGTGCCAGCAGCGTAGGAGGGGCAGGAGGCACTGAAGCTTTCTTT.